The entry that follows covers one TCR beta chain sequence. This entry is derived from a study of T cells in tumors after PD-1 blockade. Study summary: On average, peripheral blood gave approximately 120,000 TCR templates and about 34,000 unique clonotypes.

Sequencing was performed with immunoSEQ multiplex PCR; in TCRdb, only in-frame clones are kept and a portion is missing. Among about 20,000 clones listed, approximately 78% were seen once. The specimen comprised PBMCs, sampled before anti-PD-1 treatment. The receptor comes from a human donor with basal cell carcinoma.

CDR3 in amino acids: CASSRLAQIQDTQYF. CDR3 DNA sequence: TGTGCCAGTAGTCGCTTAGCACAGATACAGGATACGCAGTATTTT. The V call is TRBV19, the J call TRBJ2-3; D gene uncertain. The ends were cut back, 5 bases at V and 6 bases at J, with 18 bases in the middle. The CDR3 consists of 15 residues. Germline values: CDR1 LNHDA, CDR2 SQIVND (reference sequence).